The rows below give T cell receptor beta chains drawn from one sample of a study of T cell clones after liver transplantation. Profiled with immunoSEQ multiplex PCR; TCRdb holds only in-frame clones, not every one. The repertoire holds tens of thousands of clones, 80% to 95% seen once, with approximately 0.92% in the top ten. Sample: CD4+ T cells from blood, taken approximately 27 months after liver transplant. The origin of the receptors is a human patient who received a liver transplant. Some T cells may be supplied by the graft donor. Each CDR3 is given with its conserved first and last residue. Fields, in order: V gene, clone size, J gene, D gene, CDR3 DNA, CDR3 protein. The D gene is left open where the match is weak. Only part of the rows carry a size: once, few, many, or a class if the clone is expanded.

v_call: TRBV7-7; clone_size: once; j_call: TRBJ2-7; d_call: .; cdr3_nt: TGTGCTAGCAGCTTAACGGCCGCGGGCGAGCAGTACTTC; cdr3_aa: CASSLTAAGEQYF
v_call: TRBV29-1; clone_size: once; j_call: TRBJ2-3; d_call: .; cdr3_nt: TGCAGCGGGATAGGAGGGAGCACAGATACGCAGTATTTT; cdr3_aa: CSGIGGSTDTQYF
v_call: TRBV28; clone_size: .; j_call: TRBJ1-1; d_call: .; cdr3_nt: TGTGCCAGCAGTTTATTTGGCGGTGAAGCTTTCTTT; cdr3_aa: CASSLFGGEAFF
v_call: TRBV29-1; clone_size: .; j_call: TRBJ2-4; d_call: .; cdr3_nt: TGCAGCGTTGAAAAAGGGAGGGGGATGAACATTCAGTACTTC; cdr3_aa: CSVEKGRGMNIQYF
v_call: TRBV5-1; clone_size: .; j_call: TRBJ1-2; d_call: TRBD1; cdr3_nt: TGCGCCAGCAGCTTGGAACCCGGGACAGGGAGCTATGGCTACACCTTC; cdr3_aa: CASSLEPGTGSYGYTF
v_call: TRBV18; clone_size: .; j_call: TRBJ1-5; d_call: .; cdr3_nt: TGTGCCAGCTCACCGTTGGGTAGCAATCAGCCCCAGCATTTT; cdr3_aa: CASSPLGSNQPQHF
v_call: TRBV14; clone_size: .; j_call: TRBJ2-7; d_call: .; cdr3_nt: TGTGCCAGCAGCCAAGAAGGTGAGGAGTACTTC; cdr3_aa: CASSQEGEEYF
v_call: TRBV11-3; clone_size: .; j_call: TRBJ2-1; d_call: .; cdr3_nt: TGTGCCAGCAGCCTCGGCGGGGGCGCTGAGCAGTTCTTC; cdr3_aa: CASSLGGGAEQFF
v_call: TRBV5-5; clone_size: .; j_call: TRBJ2-7; d_call: .; cdr3_nt: TGTGCCAGCAGCTTGGCCAACGGCTGGCAGCAGTACTTC; cdr3_aa: CASSLANGWQQYF
v_call: TRBV6-6; clone_size: .; j_call: TRBJ1-1; d_call: TRBD1; cdr3_nt: TGTGCCAGCAGCTTGGGACAGGGGTTGTCCACTGAAGCTTTCTTT; cdr3_aa: CASSLGQGLSTEAFF
v_call: TRBV14; clone_size: .; j_call: TRBJ2-5; d_call: .; cdr3_nt: TGTGCCAGCAGCCGTGGGGCCGGGGGAGGAGAGACCCAGTACTTC; cdr3_aa: CASSRGAGGGETQYF
v_call: TRBV5-6; clone_size: .; j_call: TRBJ1-3; d_call: .; cdr3_nt: TGTGCCAGCAGCTTGAGGGAACAGGCTGGAAACACCATATATTTT; cdr3_aa: CASSLREQAGNTIYF
v_call: TRBV11-2; clone_size: .; j_call: TRBJ1-1; d_call: .; cdr3_nt: TGTGCCAGCAGCTTAGTAGTAGTGAACACTGAAGCTTTCTTT; cdr3_aa: CASSLVVVNTEAFF
v_call: TRBV5-1; clone_size: once; j_call: TRBJ2-4; d_call: TRBD2; cdr3_nt: TGCGCCAGCAGCTTGCCTAGCGGGATAAACATTCAGTACTTC; cdr3_aa: CASSLPSGINIQYF
v_call: TRBV6-6; clone_size: .; j_call: TRBJ2-7; d_call: .; cdr3_nt: TGTGCCAGCAGACCCGGAGGGATAAAATCCGAGCAGTACTTC; cdr3_aa: CASRPGGIKSEQYF
v_call: TRBV27; clone_size: .; j_call: TRBJ1-4; d_call: .; cdr3_nt: TGTGCCAGCAGTTTAGGATATAATGAAAAACTGTTTTTT; cdr3_aa: CASSLGYNEKLFF
v_call: TRBV19; clone_size: .; j_call: TRBJ2-1; d_call: TRBD2; cdr3_nt: TGTGCCAGTACCAGTAGCGGGAAATACAATGAGCAGTTCTTC; cdr3_aa: CASTSSGKYNEQFF
v_call: TRBV19; clone_size: .; j_call: TRBJ2-3; d_call: .; cdr3_nt: TGTGCCAGCTCGCGTGGGCCGGGCACAGATACGCAGTATTTT; cdr3_aa: CASSRGPGTDTQYF
v_call: TRBV7-9; clone_size: .; j_call: TRBJ2-1; d_call: .; cdr3_nt: TGTGCCAGCAGCTTACTTGGGGGCGGGAGTTACAATGAGCAGTTCTTC; cdr3_aa: CASSLLGGGSYNEQFF
v_call: TRBV2; clone_size: once; j_call: TRBJ2-3; d_call: .; cdr3_nt: TGTGCCTGGCCGGTGGACGGGAGTTCAGATACGCAGTATTTT; cdr3_aa: CAWPVDGSSDTQYF
v_call: TRBV5-1; clone_size: once; j_call: TRBJ2-3; d_call: TRBD2; cdr3_nt: TGCGCCAGCAGCTTGCGGCTAGCGGGAGGGGCAGATACGCAGTATTTT; cdr3_aa: CASSLRLAGGADTQYF
v_call: TRBV7-6; clone_size: .; j_call: TRBJ2-1; d_call: .; cdr3_nt: TGTGCCAGCAGCTTAGCTCCCGGGACCAGCGGCAATGAGCAGTTCTTC; cdr3_aa: CASSLAPGTSGNEQFF
v_call: TRBV5-1; clone_size: .; j_call: TRBJ1-2; d_call: .; cdr3_nt: TGCGCCAGCAGCGTAGGACAGACTAACTATGGCTACACCTTC; cdr3_aa: CASSVGQTNYGYTF
v_call: TRBV6-4; clone_size: once; j_call: TRBJ2-3; d_call: TRBD2; cdr3_nt: TGTGCCAGCAGTGACTCGGCGGGAGGGCCCGGAGATACGCAGTATTTT; cdr3_aa: CASSDSAGGPGDTQYF
v_call: TRBV6-5; clone_size: .; j_call: TRBJ1-6; d_call: .; cdr3_nt: TGTGCCAGCAGACCCGACCCTAATAATTCACCCCTCCACTTT; cdr3_aa: CASRPDPNNSPLHF
v_call: TRBV12-5; clone_size: .; j_call: TRBJ1-1; d_call: .; cdr3_nt: TGTGCTAGTGGTTTGGAGGGGCAGAACACTGAAGCTTTCTTT; cdr3_aa: CASGLEGQNTEAFF
v_call: TRBV29-1; clone_size: .; j_call: TRBJ1-2; d_call: .; cdr3_nt: TGCAGCGTTGCCAGGGATTATGGCTACACCTTC; cdr3_aa: CSVARDYGYTF
v_call: TRBV4-3; clone_size: .; j_call: TRBJ2-3; d_call: TRBD2; cdr3_nt: TGCGCCAGCAGCCAAGACACGGGGGGGAATACAGATACGCAGTATTTT; cdr3_aa: CASSQDTGGNTDTQYF
v_call: TRBV7-2; clone_size: .; j_call: TRBJ2-7; d_call: TRBD2; cdr3_nt: TGTGCCAGCAGCTTATACGTTGCGGGAGACCCTTTCTCCTACGAGCAGTACTTC; cdr3_aa: CASSLYVAGDPFSYEQYF
v_call: TRBV30; clone_size: .; j_call: TRBJ2-7; d_call: .; cdr3_nt: TGTGCCTGGAGTGTACAAAGGGTAAATTACGAGCAGTACTTC; cdr3_aa: CAWSVQRVNYEQYF
v_call: TRBV11-2; clone_size: .; j_call: TRBJ2-5; d_call: .; cdr3_nt: TGTGCCAGCAGCACCCAACAGCGGCGGGGAGAGACCCAGTACTTC; cdr3_aa: CASSTQQRRGETQYF
v_call: TRBV19; clone_size: .; j_call: TRBJ2-2; d_call: TRBD1; cdr3_nt: TGTGCCAGTAGTATCCGGACAGGCGCGAACACCGGGGAGCTGTTTTTT; cdr3_aa: CASSIRTGANTGELFF
v_call: TRBV5-4; clone_size: .; j_call: TRBJ2-2; d_call: TRBD1; cdr3_nt: TGTGCCAGCAAGCTGGGACAGGGGGTGGCCGGGGAGCTGTTTTTT; cdr3_aa: CASKLGQGVAGELFF
v_call: TRBV11-3; clone_size: .; j_call: TRBJ2-7; d_call: TRBD1; cdr3_nt: TGTGCCAGCAGCTTAGATACCCGACAGGGGCTCGCCTACGAGCAGTACTTC; cdr3_aa: CASSLDTRQGLAYEQYF
v_call: TRBV19; clone_size: .; j_call: TRBJ1-2; d_call: .; cdr3_nt: TGTGCCAGTAGTATTCAGAGGGCAGTATATGGCTACACCTTC; cdr3_aa: CASSIQRAVYGYTF
v_call: TRBV5-1; clone_size: .; j_call: TRBJ1-1; d_call: .; cdr3_nt: TGCGCCAGCAGCTTGGATACCGGGACAAAATACAACACTGAAGCTTTCTTT; cdr3_aa: CASSLDTGTKYNTEAFF
v_call: TRBV6-5; clone_size: .; j_call: TRBJ2-4; d_call: .; cdr3_nt: TGTGCCAGCAGTACTAGGGGGGTAGCCAAAAACATTCAGTACTTC; cdr3_aa: CASSTRGVAKNIQYF
v_call: TRBV4-3; clone_size: .; j_call: TRBJ2-3; d_call: .; cdr3_nt: TGCGCCAGCAGCCAAGAAGGGGGGAGCACAGATACGCAGTATTTT; cdr3_aa: CASSQEGGSTDTQYF
v_call: TRBV15; clone_size: .; j_call: TRBJ2-1; d_call: TRBD2; cdr3_nt: TGTGCCACCAGCAGTGGCGGGAGGGCCGCGAATGAGCAGTTCTTC; cdr3_aa: CATSSGGRAANEQFF
v_call: TRBV19; clone_size: .; j_call: TRBJ2-7; d_call: .; cdr3_nt: TGTGCCAGTAGTATTCACCCAGGGGGGGATTACGAGCAGTACTTC; cdr3_aa: CASSIHPGGDYEQYF
v_call: TRBV6-5; clone_size: once; j_call: TRBJ1-1; d_call: .; cdr3_nt: TGTGCCAGCAGTTCGGCAGGGGTGAACACTGAAGCTTTCTTT; cdr3_aa: CASSSAGVNTEAFF
v_call: TRBV14; clone_size: .; j_call: TRBJ2-3; d_call: .; cdr3_nt: TGTGCCAGCAGCCAAACCTCAGATACGCAGTATTTT; cdr3_aa: CASSQTSDTQYF
v_call: TRBV6-1; clone_size: .; j_call: TRBJ2-5; d_call: .; cdr3_nt: TGTGCCAGCAGAACGGAGGCCCAGTACTTC; cdr3_aa: CASRTEAQYF
v_call: TRBV27; clone_size: .; j_call: TRBJ2-1; d_call: TRBD1; cdr3_nt: TGTGCCAGCAGTTTAGAGGGACAGGGCTACAATGAGCAGTTCTTC; cdr3_aa: CASSLEGQGYNEQFF
v_call: TRBV4-1; clone_size: .; j_call: TRBJ1-4; d_call: .; cdr3_nt: TGCGCCAGCAGCCGAGACCAACAGACAAACCGGGAAAAACTGTTTTTT; cdr3_aa: CASSRDQQTNREKLFF
v_call: TRBV14; clone_size: .; j_call: TRBJ2-5; d_call: TRBD2; cdr3_nt: TGTGCCAGCAGCCTCCTGGGCGGGAGGGCTCAAGAGACCCAGTACTTC; cdr3_aa: CASSLLGGRAQETQYF
v_call: TRBV29-1; clone_size: .; j_call: TRBJ2-7; d_call: .; cdr3_nt: TGCAGCGTTGTTTCGGACACCGCCTACGAGCAGTACTTC; cdr3_aa: CSVVSDTAYEQYF
v_call: TRBV12-5; clone_size: .; j_call: TRBJ2-3; d_call: TRBD2; cdr3_nt: TGTGCTAGTGGTTCGCTGAGCGGGAGTCATACGCAGTATTTT; cdr3_aa: CASGSLSGSHTQYF
v_call: TRBV27; clone_size: .; j_call: TRBJ1-1; d_call: TRBD1; cdr3_nt: TGTGCCAGCAGTTTTCGTAAAACAGGGGGCGCTTTCACTGAAGCTTTCTTT; cdr3_aa: CASSFRKTGGAFTEAFF
v_call: TRBV5-1; clone_size: .; j_call: TRBJ1-1; d_call: .; cdr3_nt: TGCGCCAGCAGCTTGGAAGGGAACACTGAAGCTTTCTTT; cdr3_aa: CASSLEGNTEAFF
v_call: TRBV6-1; clone_size: .; j_call: TRBJ2-1; d_call: .; cdr3_nt: TGTGCCAGCAGTGTGGACGGGTTCGGCTCCTACAATGAGCAGTTCTTC; cdr3_aa: CASSVDGFGSYNEQFF
v_call: TRBV14; clone_size: .; j_call: TRBJ2-7; d_call: TRBD1; cdr3_nt: TGTGCCAGCAGCCGAGACAGGGCCACTTCCTACGAGCAGTACTTC; cdr3_aa: CASSRDRATSYEQYF
v_call: TRBV30; clone_size: .; j_call: TRBJ2-1; d_call: TRBD2; cdr3_nt: TGTGCCTGGAGGGCCGGGACTAGCGGAACTAGCTCCTACAATGAGCAGTTCTTC; cdr3_aa: CAWRAGTSGTSSYNEQFF
v_call: TRBV15; clone_size: .; j_call: TRBJ2-7; d_call: .; cdr3_nt: TGTGCCACCAGCAGAGATCCCCCCCCCTACGAGCAGTACTTC; cdr3_aa: CATSRDPPPYEQYF